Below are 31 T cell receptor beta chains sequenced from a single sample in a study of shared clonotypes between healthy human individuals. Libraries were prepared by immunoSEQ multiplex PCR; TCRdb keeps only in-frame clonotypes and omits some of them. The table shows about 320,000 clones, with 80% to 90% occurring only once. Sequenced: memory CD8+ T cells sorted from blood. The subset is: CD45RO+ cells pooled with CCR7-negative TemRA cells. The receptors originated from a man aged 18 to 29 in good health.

The CDR3 reads CASSPGMNTGELFF. The CDR3 region has the DNA TGTGCCAGCAGTCCCGGGATGAACACCGGGGAGCTGTTTTTT. The V and J genes are TRBV27 and TRBJ2-2, with D perhaps matching TRBD2 (5 bases). V lost 5 bases and J 1 base, leaving 8 bases between the germline ends. This CDR3 region has 14 residues. CDR1 is MNHEY, CDR2 SMNVEV, per germline (reference sequence).

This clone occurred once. CDR3 bases: TGTGCCAGCAGTCCCGGGACGGGAATGAACACTGAAGCTTTCTTT. Translation gives CASSPGTGMNTEAFF. J is TRBJ1-1 and V is TRBV6-5; a weak D match, TRBD1 (5 bases). Trimming removed 5 bases from V and 0 bases from J, with 13 bases in between. The CDR3 is made up of 15 amino acids. Per the germline V gene, CDR1 is MNHEY and CDR2 is SVGAGI.

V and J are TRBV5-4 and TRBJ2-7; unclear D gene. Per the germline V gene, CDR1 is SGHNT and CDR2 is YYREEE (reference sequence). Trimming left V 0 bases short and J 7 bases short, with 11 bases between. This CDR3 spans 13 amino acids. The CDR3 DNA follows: TGTGCCAGCAGCTTGGCCAACGTACGGGAGCAGTACTTC. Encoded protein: CASSLANVREQYF.

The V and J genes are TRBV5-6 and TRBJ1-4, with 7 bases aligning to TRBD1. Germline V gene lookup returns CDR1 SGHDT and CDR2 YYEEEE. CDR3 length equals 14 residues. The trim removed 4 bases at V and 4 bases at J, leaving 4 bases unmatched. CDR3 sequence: CASSQGQLNEKLFF. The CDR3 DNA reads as TGTGCCAGCAGCCAGGGACAGCTTAATGAAAAACTGTTTTTT.

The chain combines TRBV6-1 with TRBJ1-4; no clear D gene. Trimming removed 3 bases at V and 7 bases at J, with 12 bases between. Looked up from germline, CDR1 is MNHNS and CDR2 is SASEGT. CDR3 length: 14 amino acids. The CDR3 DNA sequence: TGTGCCAGCAGTGATGTAGGGCTTGTTGAAAAACTGTTTTTT. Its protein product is CASSDVGLVEKLFF.

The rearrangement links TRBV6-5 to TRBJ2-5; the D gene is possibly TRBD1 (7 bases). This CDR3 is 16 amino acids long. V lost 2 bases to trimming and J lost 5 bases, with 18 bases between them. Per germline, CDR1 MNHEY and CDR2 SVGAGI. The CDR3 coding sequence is TGTGCCAGCAGTTACCAACAGGGGACTCCTGGGGAGACCCAGTACTTC. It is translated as CASSYQQGTPGETQYF.

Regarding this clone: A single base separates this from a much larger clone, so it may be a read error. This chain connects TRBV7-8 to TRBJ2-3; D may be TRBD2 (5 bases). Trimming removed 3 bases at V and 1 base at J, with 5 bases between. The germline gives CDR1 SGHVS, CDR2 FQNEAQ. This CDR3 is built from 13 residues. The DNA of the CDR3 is TGTGCCAGCAGCTTCGGGGGCACAGATACGCAGTATTTT. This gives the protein CASSFGGTDTQYF.

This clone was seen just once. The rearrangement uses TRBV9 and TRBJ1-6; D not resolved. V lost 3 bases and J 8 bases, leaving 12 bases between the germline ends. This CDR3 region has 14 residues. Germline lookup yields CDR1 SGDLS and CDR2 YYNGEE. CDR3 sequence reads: CASSAYSSDSPLHF. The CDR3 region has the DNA TGTGCCAGCAGCGCGTACAGCTCGGATTCACCCCTCCACTTT.

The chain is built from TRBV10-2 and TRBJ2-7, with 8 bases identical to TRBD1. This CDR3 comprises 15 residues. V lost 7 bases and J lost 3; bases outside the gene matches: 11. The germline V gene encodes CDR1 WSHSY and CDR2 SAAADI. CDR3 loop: CASIGVNDRGYEQYF. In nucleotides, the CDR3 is TGCGCCAGCATCGGGGTCAACGACAGGGGCTACGAGCAGTACTTC.

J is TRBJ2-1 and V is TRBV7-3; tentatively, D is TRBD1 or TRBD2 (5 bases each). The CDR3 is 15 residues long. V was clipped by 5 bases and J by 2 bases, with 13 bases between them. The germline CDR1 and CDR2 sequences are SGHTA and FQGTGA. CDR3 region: CASSVSGTAYNEQFF. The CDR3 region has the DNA TGTGCCAGCAGCGTCTCCGGGACGGCCTACAATGAGCAGTTCTTC. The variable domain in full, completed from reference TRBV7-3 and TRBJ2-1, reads GAGVSQTPSNKVTEKGKYVELRCDPISGHTALYWYRQSLGQGPEFLIYFQGTGAADDSGLPNDRFFAVRPEGSVSTLKIQRTERGDSAVYLCASSVSGTAYNEQFFGPGTRLTVL.

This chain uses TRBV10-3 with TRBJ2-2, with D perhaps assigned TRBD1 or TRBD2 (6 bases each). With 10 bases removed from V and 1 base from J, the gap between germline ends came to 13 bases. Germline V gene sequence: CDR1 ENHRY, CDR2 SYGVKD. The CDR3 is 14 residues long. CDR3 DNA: TGTGCCACCCAAGAGGGGGGGAACACCGGGGAGCTGTTTTTT. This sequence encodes CATQEGGNTGELFF.

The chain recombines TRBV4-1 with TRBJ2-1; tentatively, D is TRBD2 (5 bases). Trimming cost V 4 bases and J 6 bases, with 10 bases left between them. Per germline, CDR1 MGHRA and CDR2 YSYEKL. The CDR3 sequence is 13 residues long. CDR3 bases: TGCGCCAGCAGCCCCGGAGAGGGCAATGAGCAGTTCTTC. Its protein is CASSPGEGNEQFF.

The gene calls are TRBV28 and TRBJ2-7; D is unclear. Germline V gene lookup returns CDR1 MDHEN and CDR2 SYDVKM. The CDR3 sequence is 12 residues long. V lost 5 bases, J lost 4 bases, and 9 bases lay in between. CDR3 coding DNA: TGTGCCAGCAGTGGCGAATATTACGAGCAGTACTTC. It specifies CASSGEYYEQYF.

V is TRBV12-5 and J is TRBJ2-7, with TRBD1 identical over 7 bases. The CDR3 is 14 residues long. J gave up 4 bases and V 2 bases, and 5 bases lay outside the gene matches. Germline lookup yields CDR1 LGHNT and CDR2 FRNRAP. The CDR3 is CASGLNQGVYEQYF. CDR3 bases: TGTGCTAGTGGTTTGAACCAGGGGGTATACGAGCAGTACTTC.

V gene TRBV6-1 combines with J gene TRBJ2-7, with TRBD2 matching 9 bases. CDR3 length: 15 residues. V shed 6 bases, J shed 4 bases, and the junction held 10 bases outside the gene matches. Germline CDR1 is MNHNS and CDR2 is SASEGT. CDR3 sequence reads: CASSQRASGAYEQYF. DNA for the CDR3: TGTGCCAGCAGCCAGCGGGCTAGCGGGGCGTACGAGCAGTACTTC.

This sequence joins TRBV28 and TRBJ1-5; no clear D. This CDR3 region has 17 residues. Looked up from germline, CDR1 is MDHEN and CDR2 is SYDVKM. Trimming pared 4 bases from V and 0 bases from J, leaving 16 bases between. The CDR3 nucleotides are TGTGCCAGCAGTTCAAAGCGGACCGCTTATAGCAATCAGCCCCAGCATTTT. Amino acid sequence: CASSSKRTAYSNQPQHF.

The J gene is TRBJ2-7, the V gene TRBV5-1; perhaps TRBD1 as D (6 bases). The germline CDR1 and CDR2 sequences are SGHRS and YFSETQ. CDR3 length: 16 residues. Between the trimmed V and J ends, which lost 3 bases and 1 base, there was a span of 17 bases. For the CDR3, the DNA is TGCGCCAGCAGCTCCGAGGGCAGGGGAACATCCTACGAGCAGTACTTC. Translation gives CASSSEGRGTSYEQYF.

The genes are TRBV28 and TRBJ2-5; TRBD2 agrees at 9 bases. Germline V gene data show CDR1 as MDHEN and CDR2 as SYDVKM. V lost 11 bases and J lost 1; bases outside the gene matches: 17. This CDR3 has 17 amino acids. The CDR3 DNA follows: TGTGCCGCGGGCGGCGGGGGGGCCTTAAGCTTCCAAGAGACCCAGTACTTC. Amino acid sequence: CAAGGGGALSFQETQYF.

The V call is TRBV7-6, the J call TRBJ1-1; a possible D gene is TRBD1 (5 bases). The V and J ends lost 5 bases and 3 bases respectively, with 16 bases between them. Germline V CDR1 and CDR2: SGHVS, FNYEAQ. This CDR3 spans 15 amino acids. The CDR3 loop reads CASSGGLRGDTEAFF. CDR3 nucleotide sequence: TGTGCCAGCAGCGGCGGTCTCCGGGGGGACACTGAAGCTTTCTTT.

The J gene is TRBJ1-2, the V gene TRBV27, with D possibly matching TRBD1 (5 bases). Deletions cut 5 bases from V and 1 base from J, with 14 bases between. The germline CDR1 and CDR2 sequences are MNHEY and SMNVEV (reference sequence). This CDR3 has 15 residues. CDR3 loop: CASSHTRDGNYGYTF. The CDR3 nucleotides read TGTGCCAGCAGTCACACGAGGGACGGTAACTATGGCTACACCTTC.

The CDR3 loop is CASSLGEGQPQHF. In nucleotides, the CDR3 is TGCGCCAGCAGCTTGGGTGAGGGTCAGCCCCAGCATTTT. The chain uses TRBV5-1 and TRBJ1-5; no definite D call. This CDR3 has 13 residues. Germline assignment: CDR1 SGHRS and CDR2 YFSETQ. V shed 0 bases and J shed 6 bases, with 7 bases lying between them.

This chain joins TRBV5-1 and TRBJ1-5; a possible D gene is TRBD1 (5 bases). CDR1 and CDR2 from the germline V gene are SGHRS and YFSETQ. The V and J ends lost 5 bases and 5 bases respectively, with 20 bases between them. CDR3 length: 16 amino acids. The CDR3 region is CASRNSPTDRHQPQHF. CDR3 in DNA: TGCGCCAGCAGAAACTCCCCGACAGATCGCCATCAGCCCCAGCATTTT.

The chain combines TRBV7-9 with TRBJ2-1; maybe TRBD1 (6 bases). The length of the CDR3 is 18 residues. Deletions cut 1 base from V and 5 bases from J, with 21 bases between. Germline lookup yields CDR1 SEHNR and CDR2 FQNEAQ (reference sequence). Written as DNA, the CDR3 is TGTGCCAGCAGCTTAGGAGGTATAAACAGGGTCCCGCACAATGAGCAGTTCTTC. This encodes CASSLGGINRVPHNEQFF. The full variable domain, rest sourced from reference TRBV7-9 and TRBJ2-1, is DTGVSQNPRHKITKRGQNVTFRCDPISEHNRLYWYRQTLGQGPEFLTYFQNEAQLEKSRLLSDRFSAERPKGSFSTLEIQRTEQGDSAMYLCASSLGGINRVPHNEQFFGPGTRLTVL.

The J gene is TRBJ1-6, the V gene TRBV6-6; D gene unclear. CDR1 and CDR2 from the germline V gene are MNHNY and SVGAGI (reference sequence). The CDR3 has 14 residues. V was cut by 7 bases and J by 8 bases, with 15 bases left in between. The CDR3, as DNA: TGTGCCAGCAATGTCGGTGGGGTAGATTCACCCCTCCACTTT. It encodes CASNVGGVDSPLHF.

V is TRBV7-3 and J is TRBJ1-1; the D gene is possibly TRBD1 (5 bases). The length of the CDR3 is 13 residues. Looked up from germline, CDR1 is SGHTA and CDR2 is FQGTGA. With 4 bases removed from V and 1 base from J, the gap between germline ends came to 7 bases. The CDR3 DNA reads TGTGCCAGCAGCTCCGACAGGAACACTGAAGCTTTCTTT. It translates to CASSSDRNTEAFF.

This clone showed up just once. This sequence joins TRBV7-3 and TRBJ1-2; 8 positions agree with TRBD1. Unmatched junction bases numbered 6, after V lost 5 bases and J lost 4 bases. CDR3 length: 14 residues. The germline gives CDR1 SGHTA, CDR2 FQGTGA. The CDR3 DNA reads TGTGCCAGCAGCCTATGGCAGGGGGCCTATGGCTACACCTTC. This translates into CASSLWQGAYGYTF. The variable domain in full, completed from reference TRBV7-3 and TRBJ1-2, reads GAGVSQTPSNKVTEKGKYVELRCDPISGHTALYWYRQSLGQGPEFLIYFQGTGAADDSGLPNDRFFAVRPEGSVSTLKIQRTERGDSAVYLCASSLWQGAYGYTFGSGTRLTVV.

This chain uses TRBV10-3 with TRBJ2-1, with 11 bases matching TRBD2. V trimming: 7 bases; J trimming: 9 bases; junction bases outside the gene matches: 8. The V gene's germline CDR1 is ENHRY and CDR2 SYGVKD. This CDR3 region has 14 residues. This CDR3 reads CAITGLAGEGEQFF. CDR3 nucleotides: TGTGCCATCACAGGACTAGCGGGTGAGGGTGAGCAGTTCTTC.

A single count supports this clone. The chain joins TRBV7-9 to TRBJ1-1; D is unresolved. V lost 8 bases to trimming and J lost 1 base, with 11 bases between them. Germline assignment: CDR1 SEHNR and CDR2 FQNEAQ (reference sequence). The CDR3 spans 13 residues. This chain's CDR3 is CASQARANTEAFF. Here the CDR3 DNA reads TGTGCCAGCCAGGCTAGAGCGAACACTGAAGCTTTCTTT.

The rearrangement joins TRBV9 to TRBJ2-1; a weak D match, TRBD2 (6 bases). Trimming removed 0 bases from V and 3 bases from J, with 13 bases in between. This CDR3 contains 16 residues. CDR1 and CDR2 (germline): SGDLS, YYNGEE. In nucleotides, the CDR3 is TGTGCCAGCAGCGTAGGGGTTAGCGGAATCTACAATGAGCAGTTCTTC. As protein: CASSVGVSGIYNEQFF.

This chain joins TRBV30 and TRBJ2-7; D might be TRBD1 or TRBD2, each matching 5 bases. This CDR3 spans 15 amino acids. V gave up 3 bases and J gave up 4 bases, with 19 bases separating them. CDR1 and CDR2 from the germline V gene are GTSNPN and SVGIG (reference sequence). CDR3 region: CAWSHSRGESYEQYF. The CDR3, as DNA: TGTGCCTGGAGCCACTCACGGGGCGAGTCATACGAGCAGTACTTC.

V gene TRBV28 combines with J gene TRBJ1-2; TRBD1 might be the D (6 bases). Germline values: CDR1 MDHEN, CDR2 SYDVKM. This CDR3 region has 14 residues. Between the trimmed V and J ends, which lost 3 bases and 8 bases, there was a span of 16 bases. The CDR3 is CASSFTRGASGYTF. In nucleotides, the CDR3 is TGTGCCAGCAGTTTCACCCGGGGGGCGAGCGGCTACACCTTC.